The rows below give T cell receptor beta chains drawn from one sample of a study of blood T cell repertoires in COVID-19. The table came from immunoSEQ multiplex PCR; TCRdb's copy has only in-frame clones and leaves some out. The table lists under 300,000 clones, about 86% of them singletons. The specimen sequenced was peripheral blood. The receptors stem from a man in his fifties or sixties with acute or convalescent COVID-19. Both conserved end residues are part of each CDR3. Each record gives: clone size, V gene, J gene, CDR3 protein. Size is omitted from some rows. Given values are once, few, many or a class for expanded clones.

-	TRBV6-5	TRBJ1-5	CASIPQGALNQPQHF
-	TRBV19	TRBJ2-7	CASSQRAGSEQYF
-	TRBV28	TRBJ1-5	CASRPIGRGMGNQPQHF
-	TRBV5-1	TRBJ1-1	CASSLDTGQAEAFF
-	TRBV20-1	TRBJ2-1	CSASLAGERLYNEQFF
-	TRBV2	TRBJ2-7	CASSEGVVRVRTGGKYEQYF
-	TRBV28	TRBJ1-5	CASSFPKDRPKAQHF
-	TRBV24-1	TRBJ2-1	CATSDSPGQGPYNEQFF
-	TRBV14	TRBJ1-6	CASSLPGRRSPLHF
once	TRBV4-1	TRBJ1-4	CASSHLQGTNEKLFF
-	TRBV6-6	TRBJ2-1	CASSYRPDNEQFF
-	TRBV15	TRBJ2-1	CATSSPRGSSYNEQFF
-	TRBV6-5	TRBJ1-5	CASSADRGKLQPQHF
-	TRBV30	TRBJ2-6	CAWSIRTGTGANVLTF
few	TRBV11-3	TRBJ2-2	CASSSPGKNTGELFF
-	TRBV27	TRBJ2-7	CASTSGDTYEQYF
once	TRBV11-3	TRBJ2-7	CASSETGVGEQYF
-	TRBV6-1	TRBJ2-7	CASRSGTHSSYEQYF
-	TRBV7-9	TRBJ2-1	CASSLAGLITLFF
-	TRBV6-5	TRBJ2-7	CASSYSSSGYEQYF
-	TRBV15	TRBJ2-7	CATSRGRGGPHEQYF
once	TRBV11-3	TRBJ1-3	CASSSVFEGAGNTIYF
-	TRBV30	TRBJ2-2	CAWSVNGVNTGELFF
-	TRBV11-3	TRBJ2-3	CASSPRAGQASTDTQYF
-	TRBV2	TRBJ2-6	CASSVGGTGASGANVLTF
-	TRBV9	TRBJ2-5	CASSARGGQTQYF
-	TRBV7-9	TRBJ2-1	CASSTPKWLADNAEQFF
-	TRBV10-1	TRBJ2-7	CASGGKLGGHEQYF
few	TRBV25-1	TRBJ1-2	CASSEIGGYGYTF
-	TRBV7-2	TRBJ1-2	CASSLVDYGYTF
-	TRBV5-4	TRBJ2-6	CASSLAGRGPVSGANVLTF